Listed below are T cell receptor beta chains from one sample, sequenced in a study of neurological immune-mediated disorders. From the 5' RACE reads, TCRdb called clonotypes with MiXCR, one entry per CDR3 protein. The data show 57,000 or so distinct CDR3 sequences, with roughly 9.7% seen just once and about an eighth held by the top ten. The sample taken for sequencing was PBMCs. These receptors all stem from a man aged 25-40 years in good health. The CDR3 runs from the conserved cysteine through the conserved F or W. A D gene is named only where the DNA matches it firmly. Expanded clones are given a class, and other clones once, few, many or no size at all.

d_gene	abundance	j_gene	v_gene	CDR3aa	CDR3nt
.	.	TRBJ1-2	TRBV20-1	CSAPDTYYGYTF	TGCAGTGCACCGGACACATACTATGGCTACACCTTC
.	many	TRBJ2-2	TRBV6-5	CASSYQGLTGELFF	TGTGCCAGCAGTTATCAGGGGTTGACCGGGGAGCTGTTTTTT
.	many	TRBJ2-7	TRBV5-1	CASSEGRLQDSRQYF	TGCGCCAGCAGCGAGGGACGCCTCCAGGATTCACGGCAGTACTTC
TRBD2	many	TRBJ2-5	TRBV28	CASRTTSAGLQETQYF	TGTGCCAGCAGGACGACTAGCGCGGGATTACAAGAGACCCAGTACTTC
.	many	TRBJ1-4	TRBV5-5	CASSRTNEKLFF	TGTGCCAGCAGCCGCACTAATGAAAAACTGTTTTTT
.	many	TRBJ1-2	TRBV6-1	CASSEAGNYGYTF	TGTGCCAGCAGTGAAGCAGGGAACTATGGCTACACCTTC
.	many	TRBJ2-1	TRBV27	CASKYKDNEQFF	TGTGCCAGCAAATACAAGGACAATGAGCAGTTCTTC
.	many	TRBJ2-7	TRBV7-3	CASSLMVGYEQYF	TGTGCCAGCAGCTTAATGGTGGGCTACGAGCAGTACTTC
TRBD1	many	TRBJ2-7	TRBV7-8	CASSHGTGASYEQYF	TGTGCCAGCAGCCATGGGACAGGGGCTTCCTACGAGCAGTACTTC
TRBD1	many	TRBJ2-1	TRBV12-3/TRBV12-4	CASSLTGGGNEQFF	TGTGCCAGCAGTTTGACAGGGGGCGGGAATGAGCAGTTCTTC
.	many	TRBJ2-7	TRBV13	CASSLGIRPYEQYF	TGTGCCAGCAGCTTAGGCATACGGCCCTACGAGCAGTACTTC
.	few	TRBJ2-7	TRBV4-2	CASSQGGDSYEQYF	TGTGCCAGCAGCCAAGGCGGGGACTCCTACGAGCAGTACTTC
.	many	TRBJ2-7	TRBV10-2	CASIDGATYEQYF	TGCGCCAGCATAGACGGAGCAACCTACGAGCAGTACTTC
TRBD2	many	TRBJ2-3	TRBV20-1	CSAMGLAAPGPGDTQYF	TGCAGTGCCATGGGACTAGCGGCCCCCGGCCCCGGAGATACGCAGTATTTT
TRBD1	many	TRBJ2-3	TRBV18	CASSKTRDSSTDTQYF	TGTGCCAGCTCCAAGACGAGGGACAGCAGCACAGATACGCAGTATTTT
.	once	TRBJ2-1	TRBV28	CASSGRGLPSSYNEQFF	TGTGCCAGCAGTGGAAGAGGACTGCCGAGCTCCTACAATGAGCAGTTCTTC
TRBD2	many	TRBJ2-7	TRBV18	CASSPIAGSSYEQYF	TGTGCCAGCTCACCCATAGCGGGGAGCTCCTACGAGCAGTACTTC